Listed below are T cell receptor beta chains from one sample, sequenced in a study of shared clonotypes between healthy human individuals. Only in-frame clones appear in the TCRdb table, and some are missing; sequencing was by immunoSEQ multiplex PCR. The sample lists about 2.1 million clones; just over 90% were seen once. What was sequenced was naive CD8+ T cells from PBMCs. The receptors here all came from a man aged 18 to 29 in good health. Some clones in this sample may be carry-over from other donors' samples. CDR3s include the opening cysteine and the closing phenylalanine or tryptophan. D genes are given only for firm matches. Expanded clones get a size class; other rows say once, few or many, or leave the size out.

. TRBJ2-7 . TRBV7-9 TGTGCCAGCAGTTCCTCTAGAGCACGCTACGAGCAGTACTTC CASSSSRARYEQYF
. TRBJ1-2 . TRBV10-3 TGTGCCATCAGTGGCGAGACCTATAACTATGGCTACACCTTC CAISGETYNYGYTF
. TRBJ2-7 . TRBV27 TGTGCCAGCAGTTTTTCGTCCGGGACGCCCTCCTACGAGCAGTACTTC CASSFSSGTPSYEQYF
once TRBJ2-5 TRBD1 TRBV28 TGTGCCAGCAGTTCAACTATTCTAGGACAGGGATGGGAGCAGTACTTC CASSSTILGQGWEQYF
. TRBJ1-1 . TRBV9 TGTGCCAGCTCCAACCCCGGGACTGAAGCTTTCTTT CASSNPGTEAFF
. TRBJ2-6 . TRBV27 TGTGCCAGCAGTTTATCGATGTGGCGGGGACAGCGGGGGGCCAACGTCCTGACTTTC CASSLSMWRGQRGANVLTF
. TRBJ2-1 TRBD2 TRBV5-1 TGCGCCAGCAGCGCGCTGGGACTAGCGGGAGACTACAATGAGCAGTTCTTC CASSALGLAGDYNEQFF
. TRBJ2-3 . TRBV29-1 TGCAGCGCACTAGGGGTTGGGACAGATACGCAGTATTTT CSALGVGTDTQYF
. TRBJ2-5 . TRBV5-1 TGCGCCAGCAGCTGGGTGTCAGGGGGGTTTTCAGAGACCCAGTACTTC CASSWVSGGFSETQYF
. TRBJ1-2 . TRBV27 TGTGCCAGCAGTTCCCCAGGCAGTCTCAACTATGGCTACACCTTC CASSSPGSLNYGYTF
. TRBJ1-1 . TRBV5-1 TGCGCCAGCAGCTTGGCGGTCGGGAGAGGAGCTTTCTTT CASSLAVGRGAFF
. TRBJ1-3 . TRBV7-8 TGTGCCAGCAGCTTAGCAGGGTCTCGAAACACCATATATTTT CASSLAGSRNTIYF
once TRBJ2-5 . TRBV25-1 TGTGCCAGCAGTGAATACTCGGAAACTAACCAAGAGACCCAGTACTTC CASSEYSETNQETQYF